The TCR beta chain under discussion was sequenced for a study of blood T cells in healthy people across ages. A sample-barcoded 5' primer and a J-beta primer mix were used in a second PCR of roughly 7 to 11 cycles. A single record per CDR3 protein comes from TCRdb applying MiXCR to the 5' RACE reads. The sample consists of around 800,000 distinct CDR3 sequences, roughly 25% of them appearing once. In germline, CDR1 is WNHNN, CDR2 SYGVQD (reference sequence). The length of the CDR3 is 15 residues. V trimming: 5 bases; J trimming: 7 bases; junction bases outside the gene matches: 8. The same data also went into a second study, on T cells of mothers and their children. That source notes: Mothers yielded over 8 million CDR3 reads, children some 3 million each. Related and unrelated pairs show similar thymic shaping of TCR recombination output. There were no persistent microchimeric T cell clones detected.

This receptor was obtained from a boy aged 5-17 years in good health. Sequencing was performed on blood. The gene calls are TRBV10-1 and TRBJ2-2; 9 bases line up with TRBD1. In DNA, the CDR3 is TGCGCCAGCAGTTCCGGGACAGGGAAGATCGGGGAGCTGTTTTTT. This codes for CASSSGTGKIGELFF.